This paragraph covers one TCR beta chain sequence. Its target is not known. Primers: 60 Vbeta forward and 13 Jbeta reverse. Original processing notes: Later, 65 million to 85 million unique TCR beta chains were counted in an analysis, and around 11 million of them were shared. TCRdb keeps only in-frame clones here, not all; method: immunoSEQ multiplex PCR. Clone size and the V and J calls come from that table; the DNA yielded D and trimming. With some 140,000 clones in the sample, the ten largest clones hold roughly 2%. The sample is drawn from a study of cytomegalovirus exposure and HLA in healthy donors. Findings and limits, study-wide: When analyzed later, a missense DCLRE1C variant was found to be linked to TCR beta V- and J-gene trimming. CMV serostatus was the only recorded immune exposure for donors. A later analysis linked some 18,000 TCR beta sequences to HLA alleles at 0.05 false discovery rate.

This CDR3 spans 16 amino acids. V usage is TRBV21-1 and J usage is TRBJ1-5; the DNA was not used to check the table's D call, TRBD1. TRBV21-1 is a listed pseudogene. This TCR was recovered from a woman aged 55 to 70 in good health and CMV-seronegative. Material for sequencing was PBMCs. CDR3 sequence (DNA): TGTGCCAGCAGGAAATACTGGACAGATAGCAATCAGCCCCAGCATTTT. Its protein is CASRKYWTDSNQPQHF.